The 9 T cell receptor beta chains presented below share a single source sample, sequenced in a study of OX40 agonist ivuxolimab in advanced cancers. Assay used: immunoSEQ multiplex PCR; TCRdb lists only in-frame clones, some missing. The sample yields about 80,000 clones, over 75% seen once. This specimen was CD4+ or CD8+ T cells sorted from blood, taken in a trial of the OX40 agonist ivuxolimab. These receptors were collected from an adult with an advanced solid tumor such as melanoma, head and neck, liver or kidney cancer.

The chain has TRBV5-4 and TRBJ2-3, with 13 bases fitting TRBD2. V shed 5 bases, J shed 1 base, and the junction held 10 bases outside the gene matches. The germline CDR1 and CDR2 sequences are SGHNT and YYREEE (reference sequence). The CDR3 length is 18 residues. The CDR3 bases are TGTGCCAGCAGTCATTCGGGACTAGCGGGGTCTGGCACAGATACGCAGTATTTT. Translated: CASSHSGLAGSGTDTQYF.

The rearrangement uses TRBV20-1 and TRBJ1-1, with D hard to call. The germline V gene has CDR1 DFQATT and CDR2 SNEGSKA (reference sequence). The CDR3 runs to 11 residues. Trimming took 3 bases from V and 0 from J, leaving 2 bases between them. The CDR3 nucleotides read TGCAGTGCTAGGGTGAACACTGAAGCTTTCTTT. This codes for CSARVNTEAFF.

V gene TRBV2 combines with J gene TRBJ2-1; D is tentatively TRBD1 or TRBD2 (5 bases each). The ends were cut back, 6 bases at V and 10 bases at J, with 13 bases in the middle. Germline lookup yields CDR1 SNHLY and CDR2 FYNNEI. The CDR3 is 12 amino acids. CDR3 amino acids: CASRLIRDEQFF. In nucleotides, the CDR3 is TGTGCCAGCAGGTTGATCCGGGACGAGCAGTTCTTC. Combining the CDR3 with reference TRBV2 and TRBJ2-1 gives the whole variable domain EPEVTQTPSHQVTQMGQEVILRCVPISNHLYFYWYRQILGQKVEFLVSFYNNEISEKSEIFDDQFSVERPDGSNFTLKIRSTKLEDSAMYFCASRLIRDEQFFGPGTRLTVL.

This chain links TRBV28 with TRBJ1-2; D is perhaps TRBD1 (6 bases). Germline CDR1 reads MDHEN; CDR2 reads SYDVKM. V lost 4 bases to trimming and J lost 5 bases, with 11 bases between them. The CDR3 has 13 amino acids. Here the CDR3 reads CASSSTGPYGYTF. The CDR3 DNA is TGTGCCAGCAGTTCGACAGGACCGTATGGCTACACCTTC.

The chain is built from TRBV19 and TRBJ1-2; TRBD1 is a possible D gene (6 bases). The CDR3 covers 14 residues. Per the germline V gene, CDR1 is LNHDA and CDR2 is SQIVND (reference sequence). V was clipped by 7 bases and J by 0 bases, with 12 bases between them. CDR3: CASTVQGANYGYTF. Written as DNA, the CDR3 is TGTGCCAGTACCGTACAGGGCGCTAACTATGGCTACACCTTC.

The chain recombines TRBV6-5 with TRBJ1-1; no clear D. The CDR3 totals 11 residues. Trimming stripped 6 bases from V and 1 base from J, with 3 bases between. Germline CDR1 is MNHEY and CDR2 is SVGAGI. The CDR3 loop is CASSPNTEAFF. As DNA, the CDR3 is TGTGCCAGCAGCCCGAACACTGAAGCTTTCTTT.

The gene calls are TRBV7-2 and TRBJ1-5; TRBD1 agrees at 9 bases. Trimming took 3 bases from V and 1 from J; bases not matched to a gene: 1. CDR1 is SGHTA, CDR2 FQGNSA, per germline. The CDR3 consists of 15 residues. The CDR3 here is CASSFGTGSNQPQHF. CDR3 bases: TGTGCCAGCAGCTTTGGGACAGGGAGCAATCAGCCCCAGCATTTT.

Only one count was recorded for this clone. The junction differs from germline at one of its ends, possibly a read error. The sample holds other DNA sequences that translate to the same CDR3. This chain links TRBV30 with TRBJ2-5, with 9 bases that match TRBD1. CDR1 and CDR2 from the germline V gene are GTSNPN and SVGIG (reference sequence). The CDR3 totals 12 residues. The CDR3 region has the DNA TGCGCCTGGGACAGGGATCGGGAGACCCAGTACTTC. Amino acids: CAWDRDRETQYF.

The V and J genes are TRBV5-1 and TRBJ2-3; 7 bases map to TRBD2. Looked up from germline, CDR1 is SGHRS and CDR2 is YFSETQ. V lost 0 bases and J lost 3; bases outside the gene matches: 4. This CDR3 contains 15 residues. The DNA of the CDR3 is TGCGCCAGCAGCTTGGGCGGGAGTAGGACAGATACGCAGTATTTT. The encoded protein is CASSLGGSRTDTQYF.